Presented here are 8 T cell receptor beta chains from one specimen sequenced in a study of blood T cells in healthy people across ages. Together with a sample-barcoded 5' primer, a J-beta primer mix was included in a second PCR lasting roughly 6 to 12 cycles. TCRdb reprocessed the 5' RACE reads via MiXCR and lists one record per CDR3 protein. The sample holds approximately 360,000 distinct CDR3 sequences, about 55% seen once. The sequenced material came from blood. These receptors came from a man aged 55 to 70 in good health.

The chain is built from TRBV28 and TRBJ2-7; TRBD1 matches at 7 bases. The CDR3 sequence is 13 residues long. The germline V gene has CDR1 MDHEN and CDR2 SYDVKM. J gave up 6 bases and V 8 bases, and 10 bases lay outside the gene matches. The CDR3 DNA follows: TGTGCCAGCTACGACAGGGCCCACCGCGAGCAGTACTTC. Its translation: CASYDRAHREQYF.

The rearrangement uses TRBV6-4 and TRBJ2-3; 8 bases are shared with TRBD2. The CDR3 is 15 amino acids. CDR1 is MRHNA and CDR2 is SNTAGT in the germline V gene. J lost 0 bases, V lost 5 bases, and 4 bases had no gene match. The CDR3 loop reads CASSPERGSTDTQYF. The CDR3 DNA reads TGTGCCAGCAGTCCGGAGCGGGGGAGCACAGATACGCAGTATTTT.

The table lists this clonotype with many counts. The chain recombines TRBV20-1 with TRBJ2-1; 10 bases are shared with TRBD2. With V trimmed by 3 bases and J by 10 bases, 9 bases remained unmatched. The CDR3 consists of 14 residues. Germline loops: CDR1 DFQATT, CDR2 SNEGSKA (reference sequence). In DNA form, the CDR3 reads TGCAGTGCTAGTAGGGCTAGCGGGAGAGACGAGCAGTTCTTC. Encoded protein: CSASRASGRDEQFF.

The rearrangement joins TRBV2 to TRBJ1-2; D gene uncertain. V dropped 4 bases and J dropped 3 bases, with 9 bases sitting between them. The CDR3 extends over 13 amino acids. Germline V gene data show CDR1 as SNHLY and CDR2 as FYNNEI. The CDR3 DNA is TGTGCCAGCAGTGTATCCGTCTACTATGGCTACACCTTC. Translated, it gives CASSVSVYYGYTF.

The rearrangement links TRBV15 to TRBJ2-5; D tentatively fits TRBD1 or TRBD2 (5 bases each). V lost 0 bases, J lost 2 bases, and 10 bases lay in between. The CDR3 spans 15 residues. In germline, CDR1 is LNHNV, CDR2 YYDKDF (reference sequence). The CDR3, as DNA: TGTGCCACCAGCAGAGAAGGGGACGGACAAGAGACCCAGTACTTC. Amino acid sequence: CATSREGDGQETQYF.

V usage is TRBV3-1 and J usage is TRBJ2-5, with 9 bases matching TRBD2. The DNA end is a closer match to TRBJ2-7, so the J assignment may be wrong. The CDR3 covers 13 residues. Germline V gene lookup returns CDR1 LGHDT and CDR2 YNNKEL (reference sequence). CDR3 DNA sequence: TGTGCCAGCAGCCGGGCGGGGGGGTACGAGCAGTACTTC. Translated, it gives CASSRAGGYEQYF.

The chain couples TRBV10-1 to TRBJ2-1, with D perhaps assigned TRBD1 or TRBD2 (6 bases each). This CDR3 region has 14 residues. Germline V gene lookup returns CDR1 WNHNN and CDR2 SYGVQD (reference sequence). Trimming stripped 6 bases from V and 4 bases from J, with 13 bases between. In DNA, the CDR3 is TGCGCCAGCAGCGGGGGCCTTGGGTACAATGAGCAGTTCTTC. This encodes CASSGGLGYNEQFF.

V and J are TRBV27 and TRBJ2-5; 8 bases map to TRBD2. This CDR3 region has 14 residues. After removal of 7 bases from V and 1 base from J, the junction contained 5 bases not matched to a gene. Germline values: CDR1 MNHEY, CDR2 SMNVEV (reference sequence). This CDR3 is CASKPAGAQETQYF. CDR3 sequence (DNA): TGTGCCAGCAAACCAGCGGGGGCCCAAGAGACCCAGTACTTC.